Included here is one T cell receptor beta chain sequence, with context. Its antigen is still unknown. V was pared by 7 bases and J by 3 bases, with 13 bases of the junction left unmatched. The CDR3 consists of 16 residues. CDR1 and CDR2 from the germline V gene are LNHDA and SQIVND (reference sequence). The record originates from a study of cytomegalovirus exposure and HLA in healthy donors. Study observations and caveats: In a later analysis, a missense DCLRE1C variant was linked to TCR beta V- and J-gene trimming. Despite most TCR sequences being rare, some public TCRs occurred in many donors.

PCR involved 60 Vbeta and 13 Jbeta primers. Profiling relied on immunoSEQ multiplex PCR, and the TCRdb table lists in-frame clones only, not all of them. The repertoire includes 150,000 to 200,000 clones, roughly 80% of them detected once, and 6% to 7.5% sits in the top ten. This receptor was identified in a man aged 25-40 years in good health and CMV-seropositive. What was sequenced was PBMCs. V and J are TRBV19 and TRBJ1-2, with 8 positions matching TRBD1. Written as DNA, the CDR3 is TGTGCCAGTAACTCACAGGGGGGCTACTCGTACTATGGCTACACCTTC. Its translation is CASNSQGGYSYYGYTF.